This is a list of T cell receptor beta chains from one sample in a study of T-cell reconstitution after alpha-beta-depleted transplantation in children. TCRdb reprocessed the PCR reads with MiXCR, giving one entry per CDR3 protein. This sample carries roughly 180,000 distinct CDR3 sequences, around 10% of them seen once, and the ten largest clones take over 10%. The specimen comprised PBMCs, sampled before TCRalphabeta/CD19-depleted stem cell transplant. These receptors all stem from a boy younger than 10 with acute myeloid leukemia, due to receive a stem cell transplant. The CDR3 runs from the conserved cysteine through the conserved F or W. The D gene is left open where the match is weak.

TRBV7-8	-	TRBJ2-7	CASSSLRGSASSYEQYF
TRBV3-1	TRBD1	TRBJ2-4	CASSRDLGQAALHF
TRBV12-3/TRBV12-4	TRBD1	TRBJ2-4	CASRPDAGGTKNIQYF
TRBV15	-	TRBJ2-3	CATSRAPGPSTDTQYF
TRBV6-5	-	TRBJ1-1	CASSYVQTLGTEAFF
TRBV5-6	TRBD2	TRBJ2-5	CASNLLAALGTQYF
TRBV5-1	TRBD2	TRBJ2-1	CASSFAGGFLDEQFF
TRBV20-1	-	TRBJ2-1	CSAIPPARSGNEQFF
TRBV12-3/TRBV12-4	-	TRBJ1-2	CASTPGLGYGYTF
TRBV20-1	TRBD2	TRBJ2-1	CSAVIPGLAGGIRGEQFF
TRBV25-1	TRBD2	TRBJ2-5	CASSETSGKETQYF
TRBV27	TRBD2	TRBJ2-1	CASSLGTTVLNEQFF
TRBV5-1	TRBD2	TRBJ2-7	CASSLAASGGSSYEQYF
TRBV7-2	TRBD2	TRBJ2-1	CASSLVWTSVSNEQFF
TRBV5-1	TRBD1	TRBJ1-5	CASSSQGLVGQPQHF
TRBV7-9	-	TRBJ2-1	CASSTYRAGNEQFF